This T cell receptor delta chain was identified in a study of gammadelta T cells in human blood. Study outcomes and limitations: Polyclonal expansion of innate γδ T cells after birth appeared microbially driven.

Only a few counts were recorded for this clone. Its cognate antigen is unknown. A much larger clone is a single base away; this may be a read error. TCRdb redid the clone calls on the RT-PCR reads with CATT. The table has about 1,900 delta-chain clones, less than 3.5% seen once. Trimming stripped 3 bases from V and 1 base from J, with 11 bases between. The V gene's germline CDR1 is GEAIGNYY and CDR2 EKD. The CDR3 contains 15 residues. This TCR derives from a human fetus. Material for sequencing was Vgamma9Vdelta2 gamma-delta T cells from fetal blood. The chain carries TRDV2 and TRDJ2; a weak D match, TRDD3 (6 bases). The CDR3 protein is CACDVPGDLTAQLFF. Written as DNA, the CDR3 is TGTGCCTGTGACGTCCCGGGGGATTTGACAGCACAACTCTTCTTT.